This TCR beta chain was found in a study of T cell responses to AZD1222 COVID-19 vaccine. Study results and limitations: Just six or seven AZD1222 recipients tested seropositive at baseline. CD4 TCRs covered the whole spike, strongest at regions 160-218 and 743-854.

Sequencing was performed with immunoSEQ multiplex PCR; in TCRdb, only in-frame clones are kept and a portion is missing. The sample lists tens of thousands of clones; more than 80% were seen once. V dropped 2 bases and J dropped 3 bases, with 10 bases sitting between them. The CDR3 consists of 14 residues. Looked up from germline, CDR1 is MNHEY and CDR2 is SMNVEV (reference sequence). For this clone: Its antigen is not identified.

This chain uses TRBV27 with TRBJ1-1; D is unresolved. This TCR derives from an adult who received the AZD1222 COVID-19 vaccine. The sample consisted of peripheral blood, taken 28 days after the second AZD1222 dose. CDR3 coding DNA: TGTGCCAGCAGTTTACTTGGGGTCCACACTGAAGCTTTCTTT. It encodes CASSLLGVHTEAFF.